The 3 T cell receptor beta chains below all came from one sample that was sequenced in a study of blood T cell repertoires in COVID-19. TCRdb keeps only in-frame clones here, not all; method: immunoSEQ multiplex PCR. The repertoire holds approximately 400,000 clones, with approximately 90% as singletons. Material for sequencing was PBMCs or T cells enriched from blood (not recorded which). The receptors were sampled from a woman aged 40 to 50 who had been exposed to COVID-19.

The chain links TRBV9 to TRBJ2-2; 9 nucleotides agree with TRBD2. CDR1 and CDR2 (germline): SGDLS, YYNGEE. V dropped 0 bases and J dropped 1; count of bases not matched to a gene: 4. This CDR3 region has 17 residues. The CDR3 DNA sequence: TGTGCCAGCAGCGTAGTAGGAGCGGGAGGGAACACCGGGGAGCTGTTTTTT. Protein: CASSVVGAGGNTGELFF.

CDR3 bases: TGCAGCGTGGCAAGAGGACAGGGGGCGAACTACGAGCAGTACTTC. It specifies CSVARGQGANYEQYF. J is TRBJ2-7 and V is TRBV29-1; 11 positions agree with TRBD1. CDR1 and CDR2 (germline): SQVTM, ANQGSEA. This CDR3 region has 15 residues. The V segment lost 6 bases and the J segment 3 bases; nucleotides outside the gene matches: 10.

This clone was found once. The chain is built from TRBV19 and TRBJ1-5; 11 bases are a match to TRBD1. The CDR3 is 16 residues long. Germline values: CDR1 LNHDA, CDR2 SQIVND (reference sequence). V was clipped by 4 bases and J by 8 bases; unmatched bases: 10. CDR3 bases: TGTGCCAGTAGTACCCCGGGACAGGGGGACACGGAGCCCCAGCATTTT. The encoded protein is CASSTPGQGDTEPQHF.